This TCR beta chain was captured by sequencing in a study of cytomegalovirus exposure and HLA in healthy donors (dated by TCRdb to about 2017). As for the study more broadly: An earlier analysis of roughly 610 of the donors reported approximately 300 Gb of sequence data and 90 million to 120 million unique TCR beta sequences obtained from about 180 million T cells. Roughly 5 DR-DQ haplotypes were handled as single units for association and clustering, since linkage in the cohort was strong. Genome-wide SNP genotypes for about three fifths of the roughly 670 donors were used in a later genetic analysis, which treated that subset as a discovery cohort. To predict cytomegalovirus infection status, the study brought together high-throughput TCR immunosequencing, statistical association of individual TCRs with disease status, and machine learning. Donor age, sex, ethnicity and CMV serostatus were compiled alongside the repertoire data. A later analysis re-examined previously published TCR beta repertoires from about 700 donors and added high-resolution HLA genotyping to investigate patterns of TCR occurrence. The T cell repertoires of several hundred subjects were profiled by immunosequencing and related to cytomegalovirus serostatus. HLA typing included class I and class II loci at four-digit resolution. Typing coverage varied by locus: roughly 629-640 donors for A, B, C, DRB1 and DQB1; approximately 560 for DQA1; about 570 for DPA1; some 470 for DPB1. In the later analysis, no new phenotypic data were used to find candidate immune exposures; instead, reliance was placed on TCR beta sequences and their occurrence across donors. Besides the first cohort of under 700 subjects, a separate validation cohort made up of about 120 different subjects was used. Of the roughly 410 genotyped donors, approximately 81% were placed in the genetic ancestry cluster associated with self-reported Caucasian donors. An early release covering roughly 600 HLA-typed donors comprised about 300 gigabases of sequencing data and around 80 million unique TCR sequences. Among about 360 genotyped donors of the cohort, an average of around 240,000 unique TCR beta nucleotide sequences were sequenced per donor, about a sixth of them non-productive. The study aimed to test whether cataloging public T cell receptors could reveal signatures of past pathogen exposure. Every repertoire in the discovery cohort had been generated on one and the same sequencing platform. An earlier analysis of about 620 of the donors applied high-throughput TCR beta sequencing to assess whether each TCR beta V gene segment acted as functional or pseudogenic.

The cohort was made up of 650 to 700 healthy bone marrow donors. All cohort members were sampled while nominally healthy, although unrecorded immune exposures were likely present. The donor was CMV seronegative and belonged to the group of several hundred seronegative cohort members. A peripheral blood sample was provided by each donor, and peripheral blood mononuclear cells were used for TCR beta sequencing. The Qiagen DNeasy Blood Extraction Kit was used to extract genomic DNA from the blood cell samples. For CDR1 and CDR2, the germline V gene lists SGDLS and YYNGEE. V is clipped by 4 bases and J by 4 bases, and the sequence between their germline boundaries is 23 bases long. The CDR3 has 17 amino acids, counting the end cysteine and phenylalanine. CDR3 DNA is the only sequence kept; it has 51 bases, read in frame from the first base. Details on this clone: Its specific antigen is unknown. No quality values exist for individual bases; no much larger clone is one base distant.

Libraries were prepared through the immunoSEQ multiplex PCR assay. A mixture of 60 forward primers for TCR Vbeta segments and 13 reverse primers for TCR Jbeta segments was used in the multiplex PCR. The CDR3 region of rearranged TCR beta genes was amplified from genomic DNA by a multiplex PCR assay. The Illumina HiSeq System was used to sequence the amplified TCR beta libraries as 87-base-pair reads. As for the authors' bioinformatics: A later analysis counted 75 million to 100 million unique TCR beta chains across the 550 to 700 repertoires, and about 10 million of these chains were shared by at least two donors. A nearest-neighbor algorithm error-corrected the raw reads and collapsed the reads into unique sequences, merging closely related sequences to remove PCR and sequencing errors. Alignment of CDR3 sequences to IMGT reference sequences was used to assign V, D and J gene segments. For a sequence to be retained, a match of at least six nucleotides was required to both a V gene segment and a J gene segment. A rearrangement counted as productive if the CDR3 had no stop codons and remained in frame with V and J, and every other rearrangement counted as non-productive. Following IMGT convention, CDR3 was defined as the stretch from the second conserved V-encoded cysteine up to the conserved J-encoded phenylalanine. The earlier analysis of roughly 590 of the donors excluded any sequence lacking an unambiguous match to a single V gene segment. In an earlier analysis of 587 of the donors, a V segment was called functional when productive rearrangements were above 56.7%, and segregating when the standard deviation between donors exceeded 5%. A statistical classification framework was built to diagnose cytomegalovirus status from the catalog of TCR beta chain sequences. In a later analysis, TCR nucleotide sequences were compared against IMGT/GENE-DB human TR gene sequences so that V and J genes could be assigned. A later analysis assigned CDR3 sequences and most-parsimonious VDJ recombination scenarios with the TCRdist pipeline. A later analysis defined each TCR beta chain by its CDR3 amino acid sequence plus V-gene family, and excluded reads lacking a unique V-gene family. To address suspected cross-contamination and a sequencing artifact, a later analysis removed 550 to 750 highly shared, low-generation-probability nucleotide sequences. In a later analysis, a clonal expansion index was calculated for each public chain from normalized within-repertoire ranks of inferred template counts. In a later analysis, generation probabilities were computed using a VDJ recombination model fitted to out-of-frame rearrangements, and the results were checked against IGoR. In a later analysis, hypergeometric tests were used to score TCR-TCR, TCR-HLA and TCR-CMV co-occurrence, with a repertoire-size bias correction applied to TCR pairs. To estimate false discovery rates, a later analysis permuted the HLA or CMV assignments 20 times. In a later analysis, co-occurring TCRs were grouped using DBSCAN, with TCRdist sequence similarity added in when clustering inside HLA-allele-positive subsets. For co-occurrence clustering, repertoires with fewer than 30,000 or more than 120,000 public chains were excluded, along with five repertoires with anomalous nucleotide sharing. Entries here come from immuneACCESS through TCRdb and include only in-frame sequences with V and J called. Some clones fail to appear in such tables; in the studies checked, an unresolved V gene covers under half of the shortfall, and the cause of the remainder is unknown. For V, J and clone size, that table is used; D and trimming come from the DNA. The sample yields 130,000 or so clones; about three fifths were counted once. The biggest ten clones account for about 1.7% of the sample.

Overall study outcomes, separate from this receptor: In a later analysis, most CMV-associated TCR beta chains were found to appear HLA-restricted, with HLA associations seemingly driven largely by CMV exposure. Seventeen rarely observed V segments, including chromosome 9 orphons, were excluded from the earlier analysis of a few hundred of the donors because counts were too low. In a later genetic analysis, fewer N-insertions in productive TCRs were reported among donors in an Asian-associated ancestry cluster than the 666-donor mean. While some public TCRs were present in many individuals, most TCR sequences turned up only very rarely across donors. When HLA alleles, especially DR and DQ, strongly co-occurred, attributing TCR associations to individual alleles was difficult. In a later analysis, about 16,000 TCR beta sequences were associated with specific HLA alleles at a false discovery rate of 0.05. Correlated functional status among segregating V segments might reflect linkage disequilibrium, but an unknown experimental factor could not be ruled out. A few of the identified cytomegalovirus-associated TCR beta chains were confirmed in vitro to be specific for cytomegalovirus antigens. Because HLA typing was missing for some donors at each locus, association tests included only the typed subset. Broadly in line with IMGT annotations, most TCR beta V segments showed up in productive rearrangements about 87% or about 30% of the time in an earlier analysis of under 700 of the donors. In a later analysis, HLA-associated TCR beta chains were found to be more clonally expanded and to have lower generation probabilities than equally common non-associated chains. A further reported finding was that TCR beta sequences accurately predicted the HLA-A and HLA-B alleles for most subjects in the first cohort. Some IMGT-functional V segments, including TRBV6-2 and TRBV6-3, could not be distinguished by the 87-base-pair reads and were therefore excluded. It was suggested by the authors that the approach could potentially be generalized to other disease states and immunological phenotypes. A group of highly shared sequence variants was considered likely to be a technical artifact of the sequencing pipeline. Several of the top co-occurrence clusters appeared to be linked to parvovirus B19, influenza, CMV and Epstein-Barr virus, according to a later analysis. A later genetic analysis associated a missense DCLRE1C variant with V-gene and J-gene trimming of TCR beta chains, and an independent cohort replicated the association. In a later analysis, the rate of TCR association differed among HLA loci, with DRB1 alleles having the most associated TCRs and HLA-C alleles having the fewest. In the study, some 180 TCR beta chains were listed as associated with cytomegalovirus. CMV serostatus was the only immune exposure information available for the cohort. The classifier was reported to diagnose cytomegalovirus status with high specificity and sensitivity in both the original cohort and the validation cohort. Roughly uniform sequencing depth across donors was assumed in presence/absence analyses, although this assumption may not hold. In this cohort, only TCR beta chains were sequenced, and detectable features were limited by the absence of alpha or paired-chain data.

Input material: PBMCs. This receptor was taken from a male donor in good health and CMV-seronegative. The chain is encoded by TRBV9 joined to TRBJ1-2; the D segment could be TRBD1, given 6 matching bases. Here the CDR3 is given as CASSPKEGLGTSYGYTF. The DNA sequence is given as TGTGCCAGCAGCCCAAAAGAGGGTCTGGGGACAAGCTATGGCTACACCTTC.